This passage covers 25 T cell receptor beta chains from one sample sequenced in a study of blood T cell repertoires in COVID-19. Produced via immunoSEQ multiplex PCR; TCRdb's table is partial and in-frame only. The repertoire holds more than 250,000 clones, roughly 89% seen once, with 6% in the top ten. The specimen was PBMCs or T cells enriched from blood (not recorded which). These receptor sequences come from a woman between 40 and 50 years old who had recovered from COVID-19.

This chain links TRBV27 with TRBJ1-1; possibly TRBD1 for D (6 bases). The V end lost 5 bases, the J end lost 7 bases, and 20 bases lay between the germline ends. CDR1 is MNHEY, CDR2 SMNVEV, per germline (reference sequence). The CDR3 consists of 15 residues. The CDR3: CASSQNGPTGREAFF. In DNA form, the CDR3 reads TGTGCCAGCAGTCAGAACGGCCCCACAGGGCGTGAAGCTTTCTTT.

This clone has only a few counts. CDR3 protein: CASTPHGIGSGANVLTF. DNA of the CDR3: TGTGCCAGCACCCCCCACGGGATCGGTTCTGGGGCCAACGTCCTGACTTTC. The chain couples TRBV28 to TRBJ2-6, with D possibly matching TRBD2 (5 bases). The germline CDR1 and CDR2 sequences are MDHEN and SYDVKM. Deletions cut 7 bases from V and 1 base from J, with 17 bases between. The CDR3 spans 17 residues.

To note about this clone: The sample carries other DNA sequences with the same CDR3. V is TRBV18 and J is TRBJ2-5; tentative D call: TRBD2 (6 bases). The CDR3 is 13 amino acids. V dropped 3 bases and J dropped 1 base, with 6 bases sitting between them. Germline values: CDR1 KGHSH, CDR2 LQKENI. In nucleotides, the CDR3 is TGTGCCAGCTCACCGGGACTCCAAGAGACCCAGTACTTC. It yields the protein CASSPGLQETQYF.

This sequence joins TRBV7-3 and TRBJ1-1; TRBD1 is a possible D gene (6 bases). Germline V gives CDR1 SGHTA, CDR2 FQGTGA. This CDR3 has 15 amino acids. V shed 5 bases and J shed 0 bases, with 13 bases lying between them. The CDR3 coding sequence is TGTGCCAGCAGCAACCTTGGGGGCGTGAACACTGAAGCTTTCTTT. It is translated as CASSNLGGVNTEAFF.

The chain carries TRBV28 and TRBJ1-1; D ambiguous. V was clipped by 4 bases and J by 3 bases, with 9 bases between them. Germline lookup yields CDR1 MDHEN and CDR2 SYDVKM. This CDR3 has 13 amino acids. This CDR3 reads CASSSSGYTEAFF. The CDR3 nucleotides read TGTGCCAGCAGTTCAAGCGGATACACTGAAGCTTTCTTT.

This rearrangement joins TRBV7-2 to TRBJ1-2, with a possible D match to TRBD1 (6 bases). V was trimmed by 5 bases and J by 8 bases, leaving 15 bases between them. CDR3 length: 13 residues. The germline gives CDR1 SGHTA, CDR2 FQGNSA. The CDR3, as DNA: TGTGCCAGCAGCATAGACAGGTGGGGAGGCTACACCTTC. Protein product: CASSIDRWGGYTF.

The CDR3 nucleotides are TGTGCCAGCAGTGTAGGGAGCTCCTATAATTCACCCCTCCACTTT. Its translation: CASSVGSSYNSPLHF. The chain has TRBV28 and TRBJ1-6; D gene ambiguous. Germline CDR1 reads MDHEN; CDR2 reads SYDVKM. The CDR3 sequence is 15 residues long. The V and J ends lost 5 bases and 0 bases respectively, with 8 bases between them.

The chain joins TRBV28 to TRBJ1-5, with a tentative D call TRBD1 (5 bases). CDR1 MDHEN and CDR2 SYDVKM come from the germline V gene. There are 13 residues in the CDR3. V was pared by 6 bases and J by 5 bases, with 11 bases between. The CDR3 DNA is TGTGCCAGCAGAACAGGTTCGGATCAGCCCCAGCATTTT. Residues: CASRTGSDQPQHF.

The rearrangement joins TRBV10-2 to TRBJ2-5, with TRBD1 identical over 11 bases. CDR1 and CDR2 from the germline V gene are WSHSY and SAAADI. J lost 4 bases, V lost 0 bases, and 4 bases had no gene match. The CDR3 is made up of 16 amino acids. This chain's CDR3 is CASSESRTGGSETQYF. The CDR3 nucleotides are TGCGCCAGCAGTGAGTCTAGGACAGGGGGCTCAGAGACCCAGTACTTC.

This sequence joins TRBV7-8 and TRBJ2-1; 7 bases map to TRBD1. CDR3 size: 13 residues. J lost 5 bases, V lost 4 bases, and 2 bases had no gene match. CDR1 and CDR2 from the germline V gene are SGHVS and FQNEAQ. This CDR3 is CASSWTGNNEQFF. DNA of the CDR3: TGTGCCAGCAGCTGGACAGGAAACAATGAGCAGTTCTTC.

V and J are TRBV5-1 and TRBJ2-1, with 14 bases fitting TRBD2. J lost 0 bases, V lost 4 bases, and 9 bases had no gene match. The CDR3 length is 19 residues. Per germline, CDR1 SGHRS and CDR2 YFSETQ. This CDR3 is CASSVTGLAGVSSYNEQFF. DNA of the CDR3: TGCGCCAGCAGCGTAACGGGACTAGCGGGAGTGAGCTCCTACAATGAGCAGTTCTTC.

V and J are TRBV7-2 and TRBJ2-3; D is ambiguous. Germline values: CDR1 SGHTA, CDR2 FQGNSA. The CDR3 length is 12 residues. Trimming took 5 bases from V and 2 from J, leaving 5 bases between them. The CDR3: CASSAYTDTQYF. As DNA, the CDR3 is TGTGCCAGCAGCGCCTACACAGATACGCAGTATTTT.

The CDR3 sequence is CASSERLGTFYEQYF. CDR3 sequence (DNA): TGCGCCAGCAGTGAAAGGTTGGGGACATTCTACGAGCAGTACTTC. V and J are TRBV10-1 and TRBJ2-7; D is perhaps TRBD1 (6 bases). Germline V gene sequence: CDR1 WNHNN, CDR2 SYGVQD (reference sequence). The CDR3 length is 15 residues. V lost 3 bases and J 3 bases, leaving 15 bases between the germline ends.

The CDR3 region is CASSPPGAGRRNTQYF. As DNA, the CDR3 is TGTGCCAGCTCACCACCAGGGGCAGGGCGTAGGAATACGCAGTATTTT. The chain is built from TRBV18 and TRBJ2-3; D perhaps matches TRBD1 (5 bases). This CDR3 comprises 16 residues. The V end lost 0 bases, the J end lost 7 bases, and 17 bases lay between the germline ends. Germline V gene sequence: CDR1 KGHSH, CDR2 LQKENI.

The chain combines TRBV19 with TRBJ1-5; 8 bases are shared with TRBD1. This CDR3 is built from 15 residues. V gave up 5 bases and J gave up 4 bases; unmatched junction bases: 7. Germline V CDR1 and CDR2: LNHDA, SQIVND (reference sequence). Here the CDR3 reads CASSPDRGGNQPQHF. The CDR3 region has the DNA TGTGCCAGTAGTCCTGACAGGGGAGGGAATCAGCCCCAGCATTTT.

This clone was seen a few times. CDR3 loop: CASSPLAGSSYEQYF. The CDR3 region has the DNA TGTGCCAGCAGTCCTTTAGCGGGGAGCTCCTACGAGCAGTACTTC. The genes are TRBV27 and TRBJ2-7; 8 bases are a match to TRBD2. This CDR3 comprises 15 residues. Germline CDR1 MNHEY, CDR2 SMNVEV (reference sequence). J gave up 0 bases and V 5 bases, and 6 bases lay outside the gene matches.

V usage is TRBV28 and J usage is TRBJ2-1, with 7 positions matching TRBD1. CDR3 length: 15 residues. Germline V gene data show CDR1 as MDHEN and CDR2 as SYDVKM. After removal of 5 bases from V and 5 bases from J, the junction contained 9 bases not matched to a gene. The DNA for the CDR3 is TGTGCCAGCAGTCCCCCCCCTGGGACAGACAATGAGCAGTTCTTC. Amino acid sequence: CASSPPPGTDNEQFF.

The table lists this clone with a count of one. The J gene is TRBJ2-5, the V gene TRBV9; TRBD1 agrees at 7 bases. Germline V gene lookup returns CDR1 SGDLS and CDR2 YYNGEE. J lost 7 bases, V lost 5 bases, and 5 bases had no gene match. The CDR3 contains 12 residues. CDR3 DNA: TGTGCCAGCAGTGGGACAGTCGCGACCCAGTACTTC. As protein: CASSGTVATQYF.

J is TRBJ2-7 and V is TRBV18; TRBD2 is a possible D gene (6 bases). V lost 6 bases, J lost 2 bases, and 14 bases lay in between. This CDR3 has 14 residues. In germline, CDR1 is KGHSH, CDR2 LQKENI. The CDR3 coding sequence is TGTGCCAGCTCCGATCAGGGACTTGCCTACGAGCAGTACTTC. This sequence encodes CASSDQGLAYEQYF. Full variable domain (rest looked up from reference TRBV18 and TRBJ2-7): NAGVMQNPRHLVRRRGQEARLRCSPMKGHSHVYWYRQLPEEGLKFMVYLQKENIIDESGMPKERFSAEFPKEGPSILRIQQVVRGDSAAYFCASSDQGLAYEQYFGPGTRLTVT.

The chain couples TRBV19 to TRBJ2-1; D ambiguous. The germline V and J ends were trimmed by 7 bases and 4 bases, with 11 bases remaining between them. Germline CDR1 is LNHDA and CDR2 is SQIVND (reference sequence). This CDR3 has 13 residues. Written as DNA, the CDR3 is TGTGCCAGTACCCTTGCCGGTTACAATGAGCAGTTCTTC. This gives the protein CASTLAGYNEQFF.

The chain combines TRBV24-1 with TRBJ1-1; D is unresolved. This CDR3 is 13 amino acids long. CDR1 and CDR2 (germline): KGHDR, SFDVKD. Between the trimmed V and J ends, which lost 5 bases and 2 bases, there was a span of 8 bases. CDR3 residues: CATSGAGNTEAFF. The CDR3 DNA reads as TGTGCCACCAGTGGTGCTGGCAACACTGAAGCTTTCTTT.

This clone was observed a few times. The rearrangement joins TRBV28 to TRBJ2-5; 7 nucleotides line up with TRBD2. The CDR3 length is 15 residues. Looked up from germline, CDR1 is MDHEN and CDR2 is SYDVKM. Losses at the gene ends were 4 bases for V and 1 base for J; bases not matched to a gene: 6. The CDR3 spells CASSSLAGLQETQYF. The CDR3 DNA sequence: TGTGCCAGCAGTTCGTTAGCGGGCCTCCAAGAGACCCAGTACTTC.

The rearrangement links TRBV5-6 to TRBJ2-7; D not resolved. The CDR3 is 12 amino acids. V was cut by 0 bases and J by 7 bases, with 8 bases left in between. CDR1 and CDR2 from the germline V gene are SGHDT and YYEEEE. The CDR3 is CASSLAGWEQYF. DNA for the CDR3: TGTGCCAGCAGCTTGGCCGGGTGGGAGCAGTACTTC.

The V call is TRBV2, the J call TRBJ2-5; possibly TRBD1 for D (6 bases). In germline, CDR1 is SNHLY, CDR2 FYNNEI. V shed 6 bases and J shed 2 bases, with 10 bases lying between them. There are 13 residues in the CDR3. For the CDR3, the DNA is TGTGCCAGCAGCAGGGGTAGGCAAGAGACCCAGTACTTC. Protein sequence: CASSRGRQETQYF.

The chain employs TRBV27 and TRBJ1-5; no definite D call. Germline V gives CDR1 MNHEY, CDR2 SMNVEV (reference sequence). CDR3 length: 13 residues. Trimming took off 2 bases at V and 1 base at J, with 3 bases between the two ends. Here the CDR3 reads CASSLVSNQPQHF. CDR3 bases: TGTGCCAGCAGTTTAGTAAGCAATCAGCCCCAGCATTTT.